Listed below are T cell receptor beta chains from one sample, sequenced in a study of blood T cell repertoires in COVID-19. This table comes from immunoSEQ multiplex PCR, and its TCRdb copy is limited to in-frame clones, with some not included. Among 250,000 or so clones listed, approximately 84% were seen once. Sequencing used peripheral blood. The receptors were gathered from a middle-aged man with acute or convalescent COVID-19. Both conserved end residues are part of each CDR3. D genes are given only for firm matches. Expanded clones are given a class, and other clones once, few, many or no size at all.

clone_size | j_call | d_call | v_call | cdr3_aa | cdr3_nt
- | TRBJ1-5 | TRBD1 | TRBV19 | CASSIGQGYGQPQHF | TGTGCCAGTAGTATTGGACAGGGGTATGGACAGCCCCAGCATTTT
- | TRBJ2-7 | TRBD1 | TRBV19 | CASSIRDRVGYEQYF | TGTGCCAGTAGTATCAGGGACAGGGTGGGCTACGAGCAGTACTTC
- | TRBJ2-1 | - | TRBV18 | CASSPFPRNEQFF | TGTGCCAGCTCACCATTTCCCCGCAATGAGCAGTTCTTC
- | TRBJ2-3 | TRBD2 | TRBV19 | CASSISGSGNTQYF | TGTGCCAGTAGTATTAGCGGGAGTGGTAATACGCAGTATTTT
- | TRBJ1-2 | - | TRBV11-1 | CASSLAAGLNYGYTF | TGTGCCAGCAGCTTAGCGGCGGGCCTTAACTATGGCTACACCTTC
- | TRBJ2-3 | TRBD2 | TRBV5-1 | CASSPNPKTSRRTDTQYF | TGCGCCAGCAGCCCGAACCCCAAGACTAGCCGACGCACAGATACGCAGTATTTT
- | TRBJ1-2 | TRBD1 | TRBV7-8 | CASSFGEFTGAYGYTF | TGTGCCAGCAGCTTTGGCGAATTCACAGGGGCCTATGGCTACACCTTC
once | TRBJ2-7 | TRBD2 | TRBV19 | CASSTSGREQYF | TGTGCCAGTAGTACTAGCGGGCGCGAGCAGTACTTC
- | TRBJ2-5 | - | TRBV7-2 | CASSSAGFQETQYF | TGTGCCAGCAGCTCTGCAGGGTTCCAAGAGACCCAGTACTTC
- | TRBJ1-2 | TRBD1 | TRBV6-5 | CASRTGVANYGYTF | TGTGCCAGCAGAACAGGGGTAGCTAACTATGGCTACACCTTC
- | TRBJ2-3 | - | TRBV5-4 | CASSFTDSSDTQYF | TGTGCCAGCAGCTTTACCGACAGTTCGGATACGCAGTATTTT
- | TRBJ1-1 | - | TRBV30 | CAWWLRGLKAFF | TGTGCCTGGTGGCTCAGGGGTCTGAAGGCTTTCTTT
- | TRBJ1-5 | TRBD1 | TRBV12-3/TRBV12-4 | CASRKTGIQPQHF | TGTGCCAGCAGAAAGACAGGGATCCAGCCCCAGCATTTT
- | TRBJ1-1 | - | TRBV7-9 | CASSLGANTEAFF | TGTGCCAGCAGCTTGGGGGCGAACACTGAAGCTTTCTTT
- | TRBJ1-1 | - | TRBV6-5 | CASSPYRDTEAFF | TGTGCCAGCAGTCCCTACAGGGACACTGAAGCTTTCTTT
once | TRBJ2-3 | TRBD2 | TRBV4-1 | CASSHSGLVTDTQYF | TGCGCCAGCAGCCATTCGGGACTAGTCACAGATACGCAGTATTTT
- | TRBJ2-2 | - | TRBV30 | CAWGGTVGGANTGELFF | TGTGCCTGGGGGGGAACGGTTGGCGGGGCGAACACCGGGGAGCTGTTTTTT
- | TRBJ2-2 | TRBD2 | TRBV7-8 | CASSLGGAGGITGELFF | TGTGCCAGCAGCTTAGGGGGTGCGGGGGGTATCACCGGGGAGCTGTTTTTT
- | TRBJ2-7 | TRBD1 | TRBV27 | CASSARGSYEQYF | TGTGCCAGCAGCGCCAGGGGGTCCTACGAGCAGTACTTC
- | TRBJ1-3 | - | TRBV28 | CASVSAHSSGNTIYF | TGTGCCAGCGTATCGGCTCACAGCTCTGGAAACACCATATATTTT
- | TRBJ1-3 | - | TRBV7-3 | CASSLDSGNTIYF | TGTGCCAGCAGCTTGGACAGTGGAAACACCATATATTTT
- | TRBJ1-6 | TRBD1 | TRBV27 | CASSPRQGNSPLHF | TGTGCCAGCAGTCCGAGACAGGGGAATTCACCCCTCCACTTT
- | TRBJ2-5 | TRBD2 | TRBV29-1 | CSSTSGGAQETQYF | TGCAGCAGTACTAGCGGGGGGGCTCAAGAGACCCAGTACTTC
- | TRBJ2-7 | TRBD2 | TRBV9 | CASSEGLAASYEQYF | TGTGCCAGCAGCGAAGGACTAGCGGCCTCCTACGAGCAGTACTTC
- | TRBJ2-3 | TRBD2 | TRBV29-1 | CSVETGAGALDTQYF | TGCAGCGTTGAAACTGGGGCGGGAGCTCTAGATACGCAGTATTTT
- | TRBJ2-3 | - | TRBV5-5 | CASSLWTASTDTQYF | TGTGCCAGCAGCCTCTGGACAGCCTCCACAGATACGCAGTATTTT
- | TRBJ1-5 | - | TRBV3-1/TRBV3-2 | CASSQAAVGNQPQHF | TGTGCCAGCAGCCAGGCGGCGGTAGGCAATCAGCCCCAGCATTTT
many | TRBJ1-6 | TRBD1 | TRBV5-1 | CASTSTTGGISPLHF | TGCGCCAGCACATCTACGACAGGGGGCATTTCACCCCTCCACTTT
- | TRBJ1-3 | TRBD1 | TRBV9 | CASSVGWGQGYSGNTIYF | TGTGCCAGCAGCGTAGGGTGGGGACAGGGATACTCTGGAAACACCATATATTTT
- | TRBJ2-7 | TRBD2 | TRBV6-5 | CASSYLAGTDEQYF | TGTGCCAGCAGTTACCTAGCGGGAACTGACGAGCAGTACTTC
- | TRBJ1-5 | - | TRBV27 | CASSGGYSNQPQHF | TGTGCCAGCAGTGGGGGGTATAGCAATCAGCCCCAGCATTTT
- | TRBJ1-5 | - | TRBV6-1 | CASSEAVGAQDQPQHF | TGTGCCAGCAGTGAAGCGGTGGGGGCGCAGGATCAGCCCCAGCATTTT
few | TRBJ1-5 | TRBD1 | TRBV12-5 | CASGPGQGGLHPQHF | TGTGCTAGTGGCCCCGGACAGGGGGGATTGCATCCCCAGCATTTT
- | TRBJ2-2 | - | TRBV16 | CASSHRTPGTPGAGELFF | TGTGCCAGCAGCCATCGGACCCCCGGGACTCCCGGGGCCGGGGAGCTGTTTTTT
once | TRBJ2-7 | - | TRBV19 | CASSSGGRVGSYEQYF | TGTGCCAGTAGTTCAGGGGGGCGGGTTGGATCCTACGAGCAGTACTTC
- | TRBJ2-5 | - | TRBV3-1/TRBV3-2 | CASSQGRDSLGETQYF | TGTGCCAGCAGCCAAGGGAGGGACTCCCTGGGGGAGACCCAGTACTTC
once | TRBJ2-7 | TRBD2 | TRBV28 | CASSSSLAGVSYEQYF | TGTGCCAGCAGTTCCTCTCTGGCGGGAGTTTCGTACGAGCAGTACTTC
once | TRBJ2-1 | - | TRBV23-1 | CASSQPRSFSARPSNEQFF | TGCGCCAGCAGTCAACCCCGGAGTTTCAGCGCCCGGCCTAGCAATGAGCAGTTCTTC
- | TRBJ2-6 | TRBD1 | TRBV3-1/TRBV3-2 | CASSHLGQGKSGANVLTF | TGTGCCAGCAGCCATTTGGGACAGGGCAAATCTGGGGCCAACGTCCTGACTTTC
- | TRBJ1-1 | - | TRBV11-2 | CASSPGRGHGSGAEAFF | TGTGCCAGCAGCCCGGGGCGGGGACACGGAAGCGGGGCTGAAGCTTTCTTT
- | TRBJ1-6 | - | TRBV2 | CASSGGDSYNSPLHF | TGTGCCAGCAGTGGCGGGGACTCCTATAATTCACCCCTCCACTTT
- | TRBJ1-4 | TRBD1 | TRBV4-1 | CASSQGVPGGAYEKLFF | TGCGCCAGCAGCCAAGGAGTCCCAGGGGGCGCCTATGAAAAACTGTTTTTT
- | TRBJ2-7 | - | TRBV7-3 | CASSLTRIDEQYF | TGTGCCAGCAGCTTAACCAGAATTGACGAGCAGTACTTC
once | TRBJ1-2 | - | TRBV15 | CATSRDLPGADGYTF | TGTGCCACCAGCAGAGATCTCCCAGGGGCCGATGGCTACACCTTC
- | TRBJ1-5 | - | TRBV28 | CASSLSLNIHSNQPQHF | TGTGCCAGCAGTTTGAGCCTGAATATCCATAGCAATCAGCCCCAGCATTTT
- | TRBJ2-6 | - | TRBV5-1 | CASSPDIPGANVLTF | TGCGCCAGCAGCCCCGACATCCCCGGGGCCAACGTCCTGACTTTC